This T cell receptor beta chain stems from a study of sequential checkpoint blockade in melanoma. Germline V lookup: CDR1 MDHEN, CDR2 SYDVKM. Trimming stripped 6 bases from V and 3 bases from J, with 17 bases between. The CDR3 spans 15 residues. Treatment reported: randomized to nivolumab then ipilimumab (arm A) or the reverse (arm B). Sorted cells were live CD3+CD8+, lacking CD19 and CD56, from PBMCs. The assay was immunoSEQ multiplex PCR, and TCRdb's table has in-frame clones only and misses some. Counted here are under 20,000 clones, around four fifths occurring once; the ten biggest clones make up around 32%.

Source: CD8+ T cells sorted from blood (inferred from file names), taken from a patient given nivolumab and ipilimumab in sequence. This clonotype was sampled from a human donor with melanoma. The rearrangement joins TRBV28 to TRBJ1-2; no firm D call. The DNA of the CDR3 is TGTGCCAGCAGCCTCTGGAGGGTCTCCGACTATGGCTACACCTTC. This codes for CASSLWRVSDYGYTF.